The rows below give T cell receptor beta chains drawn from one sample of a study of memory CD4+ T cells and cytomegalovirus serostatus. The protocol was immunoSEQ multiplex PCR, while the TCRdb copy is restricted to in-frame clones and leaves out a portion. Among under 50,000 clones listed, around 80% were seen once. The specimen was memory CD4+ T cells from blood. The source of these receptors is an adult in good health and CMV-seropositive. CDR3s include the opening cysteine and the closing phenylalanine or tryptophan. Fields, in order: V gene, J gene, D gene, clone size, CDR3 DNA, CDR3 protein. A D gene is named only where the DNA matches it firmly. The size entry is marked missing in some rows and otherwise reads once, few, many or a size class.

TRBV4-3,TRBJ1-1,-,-,TGCGCCAGCAGCCAAGAACTCGTTGGACAGATGAACACTGAAGCTTTCTTT,CASSQELVGQMNTEAFF
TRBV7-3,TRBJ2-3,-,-,TGTGCCAGCAGCTCCAACTCAGGGGGCACAGATACGCAGTATTTT,CASSSNSGGTDTQYF
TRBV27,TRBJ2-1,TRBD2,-,TGTGCCAGCAGTTTATCTCGGACTAGGACCAAACACTCCTACAATGAGCAGTTCTTC,CASSLSRTRTKHSYNEQFF
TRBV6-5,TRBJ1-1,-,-,TGTGCCAGCAGATCATACGGGAACACTGAAGCTTTCTTT,CASRSYGNTEAFF
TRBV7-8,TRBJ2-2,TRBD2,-,TGTGCCAGCAGCTCTACGGGGGAGGGCGGGGAGCTGTTTTTT,CASSSTGEGGELFF
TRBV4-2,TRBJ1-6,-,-,TGTGCCAGCAGCCAAGATTCTGGCTCCTATAATTCACCCCTCCACTTT,CASSQDSGSYNSPLHF
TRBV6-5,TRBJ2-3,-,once,TGTGCCAGCAGTTACACCCCCCCAGATACGCAGTATTTT,CASSYTPPDTQYF
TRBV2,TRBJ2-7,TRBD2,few,TGTGCCAGCAGTGGGTCTAGCGGGAGGGGCGAGCAGTACTTC,CASSGSSGRGEQYF
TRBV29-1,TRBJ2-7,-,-,TGCAGCGTTAGGGACATAGGGGGGCACAACTCCTACGAGCAGTACTTC,CSVRDIGGHNSYEQYF
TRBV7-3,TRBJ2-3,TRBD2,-,TGTGCCAGCAGCTTCGCGGGGGGAGGTCAGAATACGCAGTATTTT,CASSFAGGGQNTQYF
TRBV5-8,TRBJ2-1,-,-,TGTGCCAGCAGCTTAGGAGACAGCTACTACAATGAGCAGTTCTTC,CASSLGDSYYNEQFF
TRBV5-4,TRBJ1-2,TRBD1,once,TGTGCCAGCAGCTCGACAGACAGGGGGCTGCATGGCTACACCTTC,CASSSTDRGLHGYTF
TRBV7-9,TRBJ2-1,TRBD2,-,TGTGCCAGCAGCCTCGGGAACCCCTGGGAGGGCTACAATGAGCAGTTCTTC,CASSLGNPWEGYNEQFF
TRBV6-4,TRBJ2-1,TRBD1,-,TGTGCCAGCAGTGACGGGGGACAGTGGAGCTCCTACAATGAGCAGTTCTTC,CASSDGGQWSSYNEQFF
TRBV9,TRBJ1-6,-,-,TGTGCCAGCAGCGTAACAGGGATTCTTTCACCCCTCCACTTT,CASSVTGILSPLHF
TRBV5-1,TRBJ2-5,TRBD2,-,TGCGCCAGCAGCTTGTTGGGCGGGAGGGCCGGTGGAGAGACCCAGTACTTC,CASSLLGGRAGGETQYF
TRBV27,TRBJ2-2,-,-,TGTGCCAGCAGAGGCGCCCGGGGACACAACACCGGGGAGCTGTTTTTT,CASRGARGHNTGELFF
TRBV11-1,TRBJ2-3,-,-,TGTGCCAGCAGCTTGTCAGGCCCAGGGACAGATACGCAGTATTTT,CASSLSGPGTDTQYF